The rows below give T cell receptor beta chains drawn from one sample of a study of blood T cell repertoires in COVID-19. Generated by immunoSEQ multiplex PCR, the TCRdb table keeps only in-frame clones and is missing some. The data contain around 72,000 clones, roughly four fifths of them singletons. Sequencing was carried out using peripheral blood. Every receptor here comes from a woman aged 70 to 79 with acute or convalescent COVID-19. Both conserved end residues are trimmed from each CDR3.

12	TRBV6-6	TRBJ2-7	ATQRDRGTYEQY
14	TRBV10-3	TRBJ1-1	AGERGQGPWGTEAF
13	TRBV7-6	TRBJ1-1	ASSLSMGGPTEAF
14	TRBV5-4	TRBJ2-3	ASSFDELVAADTQY
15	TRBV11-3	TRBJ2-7	ASSPDQRRGHTYEQY
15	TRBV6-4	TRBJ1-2	ASSTPWEGVPRYGYT
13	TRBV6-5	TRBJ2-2	ASTPGQPNTGELF
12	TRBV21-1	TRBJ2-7	ASSNRDRAHEQY
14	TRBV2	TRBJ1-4	ASRARRPATNEKLF
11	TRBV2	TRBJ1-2	ASRDRGNYGYT
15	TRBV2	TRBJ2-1	ASSIGRGQFSYNEQF
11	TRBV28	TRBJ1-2	ASIRTGGEGYT
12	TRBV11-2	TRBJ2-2	ASSKGADTGELF
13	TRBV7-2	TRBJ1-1	ASSYNPGGGSEAF
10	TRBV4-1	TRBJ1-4	ASSLNPEKLF
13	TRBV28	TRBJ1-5	ASSTQGVSNQPQH
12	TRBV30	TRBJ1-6	AWSVSGFASPLH
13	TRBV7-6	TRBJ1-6	ASSSGGPSGSPLH
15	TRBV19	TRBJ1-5	ASGGQGFLRGNQPQH
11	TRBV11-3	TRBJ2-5	ASSAGPQETQY
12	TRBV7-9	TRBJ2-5	ASSPRQGRVTQY
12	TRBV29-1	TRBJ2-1	STWTSGRRNEQF
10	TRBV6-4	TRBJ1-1	ASSHTGGAAF
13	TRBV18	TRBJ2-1	ASSPPGGLVNEQF
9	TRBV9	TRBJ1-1	ASSEPTEAF
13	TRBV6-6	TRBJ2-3	ASSYGGRGTDTQY
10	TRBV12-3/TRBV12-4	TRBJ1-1	ASSPDSQRAF
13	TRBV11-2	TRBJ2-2	ASNPGQGSTGELF
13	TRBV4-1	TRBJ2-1	ASSQGGQVNNEQF
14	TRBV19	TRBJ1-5	ASRIQGAYHNQPQH
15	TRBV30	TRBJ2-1	AWSGDRVGGLINEQF
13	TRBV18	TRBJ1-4	ASSPQTGGNEKLF
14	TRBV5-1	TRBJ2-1	ASSLTGGRGRNEQF
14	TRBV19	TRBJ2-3	ASSFPGRGYTDTQY
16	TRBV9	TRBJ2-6	ASSGRDRALSGANVLT
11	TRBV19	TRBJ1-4	ASSPGVAEKLF
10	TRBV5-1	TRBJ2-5	ASSLRGETQY
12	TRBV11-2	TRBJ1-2	ASSHGTAQYGYT
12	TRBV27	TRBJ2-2	ASSVGARTGELF
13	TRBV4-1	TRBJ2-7	ASSPRTSGTYEQY
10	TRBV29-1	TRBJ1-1	SVEGARNEAF
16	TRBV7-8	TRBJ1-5	ASSSHRGGPWSNQPQH
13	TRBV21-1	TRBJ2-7	ASSKFSGRAGEQY
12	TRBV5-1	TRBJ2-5	ASSLSSTEETQY